The clone carrying this T cell receptor beta chain appeared many times. Its antigen is unknown. This sample was taken from a study of identical twins. Findings and limits, study-wide: Less excess twin sharing appeared in beta out-of-frame sequences.

The CDR3 contains 14 residues. The germline V and J ends were trimmed by 2 bases and 4 bases, with 9 bases remaining between them. The V gene's germline CDR1 is MNHEY and CDR2 SMNVEV (reference sequence). Template switching introduced a universal primer site, and the cDNA bore unique molecular identifiers. TCRdb re-analysed the 5' RACE reads in MiXCR, keeping a single row per CDR3 protein. The sample contains some 900,000 distinct CDR3 sequences, over 9% of which appear only once. These data were likewise used in another study, on yellow fever vaccine responses in identical twins.

The sequenced sample was PBMCs. The receptor's source is a young woman in good health. The V call is TRBV27, the J call TRBJ2-1, with D perhaps TRBD1 (6 bases). CDR3 bases: TGTGCCAGCAGTTTAGACAGGACTTACAATGAGCAGTTCTTC. This sequence encodes CASSLDRTYNEQFF.